The following is a TCR beta chain sequence with its context. V was clipped by 2 bases and J by 6 bases, with 14 bases between them. CDR3 length: 15 amino acids. The germline V gene has CDR1 LGHNA and CDR2 YSLEER. These data come from a study of shared clonotypes between healthy human individuals. Sequencing was performed with immunoSEQ multiplex PCR; in TCRdb, only in-frame clones are kept and a portion is missing. The sample consists of around 2,000,000 clones, about 94% of them appearing once. CD8 cells classed as naive were CD45RO-negative and positively selected for CCR7, excluding terminally differentiated effector memory CD45RA+ cells.

This receptor was taken from a man aged 18-30 years in good health. The chain couples TRBV4-3 to TRBJ1-3; D not resolved. Sequenced input: naive CD8+ T cells sorted from blood. This CDR3 reads CASSQIHTGSNTIYF. As DNA, the CDR3 is TGCGCCAGCAGCCAAATCCACACCGGATCAAACACCATATATTTT.